One and the same sample provided the 2 T cell receptor beta chains below, sequenced in a study of cytomegalovirus exposure and HLA in healthy donors. Both 60 Vbeta primers and 13 Jbeta primers went into the PCR. This table comes from immunoSEQ multiplex PCR, and its TCRdb copy is limited to in-frame clones, with some not included. The sample lists 150,000 to 200,000 clones, less than 80% occurring once. The specimen sequenced was PBMCs. These receptors originate from a man in his forties in good health and CMV-seronegative.

The V and J genes are TRBV2 and TRBJ1-4, with 8 bases matching TRBD1. The CDR3 runs to 15 residues. The ends lost 5 bases at V and 5 bases at J; junction bases unmatched: 7. CDR1 SNHLY and CDR2 FYNNEI come from the germline V gene. The CDR3 here is CASSPRDRSNEKLFF. The CDR3 DNA reads as TGTGCCAGCAGTCCGAGGGACAGGAGCAATGAAAAACTGTTTTTT.

This clone was counted a single time. V usage is TRBV6-1 and J usage is TRBJ1-5; TRBD1 agrees at 8 bases. Trimming at V came to 8 bases and at J to 0 bases, leaving 6 bases not matched to a gene. The CDR3 is made up of 15 amino acids. The germline V gene encodes CDR1 MNHNS and CDR2 SASEGT. Written as DNA, the CDR3 is TGTGCCAGCCAGACAGGGGACAATAGCAATCAGCCCCAGCATTTT. It encodes CASQTGDNSNQPQHF.